This T cell receptor (beta chain) was sequenced in a study of T cell changes during pregnancy in multiple sclerosis. Sequenced by immunoSEQ multiplex PCR; TCRdb stores in-frame clones only, minus some. The data show about 67,000 clones, with more than 85% seen just once and approximately 2.4% held by the top ten. CDR1 and CDR2 from the germline V gene are SGHNT and YYREEE (reference sequence). Trimming took off 1 base at V and 4 bases at J, with 7 bases between the two ends. This CDR3 spans 13 amino acids. The source of this sequence is a female donor with multiple sclerosis, enrolled in a pregnancy study. The chain is built from TRBV5-4 and TRBJ2-3; weak D call: TRBD2 (5 bases). The sequences come from peripheral blood, collected in the first trimester of pregnancy. CDR3 amino acids: CASSLLRADTQYF. The CDR3 DNA follows: TGTGCCAGCAGCTTGCTGCGGGCAGATACGCAGTATTTT.